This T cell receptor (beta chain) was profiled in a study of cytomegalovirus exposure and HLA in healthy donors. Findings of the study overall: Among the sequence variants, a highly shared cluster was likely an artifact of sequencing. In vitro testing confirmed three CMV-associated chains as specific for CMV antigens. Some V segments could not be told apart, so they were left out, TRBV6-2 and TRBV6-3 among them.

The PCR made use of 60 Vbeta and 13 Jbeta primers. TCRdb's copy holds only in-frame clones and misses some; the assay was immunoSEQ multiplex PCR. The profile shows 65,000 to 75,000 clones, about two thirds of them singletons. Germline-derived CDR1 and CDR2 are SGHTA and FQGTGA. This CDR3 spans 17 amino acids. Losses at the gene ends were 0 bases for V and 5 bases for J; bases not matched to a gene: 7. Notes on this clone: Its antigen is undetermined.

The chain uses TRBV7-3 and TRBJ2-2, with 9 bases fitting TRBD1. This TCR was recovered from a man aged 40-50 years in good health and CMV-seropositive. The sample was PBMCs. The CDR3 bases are TGTGCCAGCAGCTTAACGGGACAGGGTGGTTTTACCGGGGAGCTGTTTTTT. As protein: CASSLTGQGGFTGELFF.